A selection of T cell receptor beta chains follows, all from one sample in a study of CD8+ T cells in alopecia areata. Assay: immunoSEQ multiplex PCR; the TCRdb copy retains only in-frame clones and omits some. The sample has about 250,000 clones; around three fifths are singletons. Source: CD4+ T cells sorted from blood, taken at roughly week 53, from a patient treated with tofacitinib. These receptors all stem from a human donor with alopecia areata. CDR3s leave out the opening cysteine and the closing phenylalanine or tryptophan. A D gene is named only where the DNA matches it firmly. The size of a clone is reported for some rows only, either as once, few or many, or as a class for expanded clones.

cdr3_aa d_call v_call clone_size j_call
ASSLWEAYEQY . TRBV5-1 . TRBJ2-7
ATSSGTTGLLAPLH TRBD1 TRBV15 . TRBJ1-6
ATSRDLIRSGEKLF . TRBV15 few TRBJ1-4
SVEDRRGTQY . TRBV29-1 . TRBJ2-5
ASGRDRDPNYGYT TRBD1 TRBV2 . TRBJ1-2
ASSVGGQFYNEQF TRBD1 TRBV9 . TRBJ2-1
ASRAEGNTEAF . TRBV6-5 . TRBJ1-1
ASSSRGRYQPQH . TRBV27 . TRBJ1-5
SVEDGPTRMSGELF . TRBV29-1 . TRBJ2-2
SVVPRSGTFSSTDTQY . TRBV29-1 . TRBJ2-3
ALRRWGQGTAKNIQY TRBD1 TRBV30 . TRBJ2-4
ASSQTGTRYEQY . TRBV7-2 once TRBJ2-7
AWMRGLSTDTQY . TRBV30 few TRBJ2-3
ASALRYEQY . TRBV2 . TRBJ2-7
AISSTGGAVGELF TRBD1 TRBV10-3 few TRBJ2-2
ASSLRDRTNSPLH TRBD1 TRBV13 . TRBJ1-6
ASSYGQLNEKLF . TRBV5-6 . TRBJ1-4
ASSFADRNSPLH . TRBV5-1 . TRBJ1-6
ASSQSVAGDDMNTEAF . TRBV23-1 . TRBJ1-1
ASSQDLGTRQF TRBD2 TRBV14 . TRBJ2-1
ASSRGTDTQY . TRBV25-1 many TRBJ2-3
ASSSGQAISYNEQF TRBD1 TRBV7-9 few TRBJ2-1
AWSVRLADTGELF TRBD2 TRBV30 . TRBJ2-2
ASSLGGQRETQY TRBD1 TRBV5-4 . TRBJ2-5
SVGGQETQY . TRBV29-1 few TRBJ2-5
AWSVGQGGKPQH TRBD1 TRBV30 . TRBJ1-5
ASSYSSGFDFGGQY . TRBV6-5 . TRBJ2-7
SVGERFPYNEQF . TRBV29-1 . TRBJ2-1
SVEWHSTDTQY . TRBV29-1 . TRBJ2-3
ASSLQVQETQY . TRBV7-2 . TRBJ2-5
ASSLLVNRGADTQY . TRBV5-6 few TRBJ2-3
AISESRDRNQPQH . TRBV10-3 few TRBJ1-5
ASSVAGQPQH . TRBV2 . TRBJ1-5
ASSQPQETQY . TRBV4-3 few TRBJ2-5
ACNAVEYNSPLH . TRBV30 few TRBJ1-6
AWSVQGGYGYT . TRBV30 . TRBJ1-2
ASSLTGSYEQY TRBD1 TRBV5-1 . TRBJ2-7
ASSLEVSYYEQY . TRBV7-9 few TRBJ2-7